Shown below are 13 T cell receptor beta chains from a single sample sequenced in a study of cytomegalovirus exposure and HLA in healthy donors (dated by TCRdb to the late 2010s). The library was produced with the immunoSEQ multiplex PCR assay. A mixture of 60 forward primers for TCR Vbeta segments and 13 reverse primers for TCR Jbeta segments was used in the multiplex PCR. The source is immuneACCESS, and TCRdb retained only in-frame sequences with V and J called. Part of the clones is not carried over; for the studies checked, unresolved V genes explain less than half of this, and the remainder is unexplained. This sample is represented by around 190,000 clones; 78% of them were singletons. Together, the top ten hold about 14% of the sample. The sequenced sample was PBMCs. The source of these receptors is a woman aged 30 to 39 in good health and CMV-seropositive.

The chain recombines TRBV5-1 with TRBJ2-2; 8 nucleotides align to TRBD2. This CDR3 has 15 amino acids. The V segment lost 3 bases and the J segment 3 bases; nucleotides outside the gene matches: 4. CDR1 is SGHRS and CDR2 is YFSETQ in the germline V gene. This CDR3 is CASSWTSPDTGELFF. DNA of the CDR3: TGCGCCAGCAGCTGGACTAGCCCTGACACCGGGGAGCTGTTTTTT.

Remarks on this clone: The germline gene is not matched at one end of the junction; a read error may be the cause. The gene calls are TRBV7-9 and TRBJ1-2; D is unclear. Germline V gives CDR1 SEHNR, CDR2 FQNEAQ (reference sequence). The CDR3 runs 13 residues. For the CDR3, the DNA is TGTTCCAGCAGCTTTAGTGCTAACTATGGCTACACCTTC. Its translation: CSSSFSANYGYTF. The variable domain in full, with the rest retrieved from reference TRBV7-9 and TRBJ1-2, is DTGVSQNPRHKITKRGQNVTFRCDPISEHNRLYWYRQTLGQGPEFLTYFQNEAQLEKSRLLSDRFSAERPKGSFSTLEIQRTEQGDSAMYLCSSSFSANYGYTFGSGTRLTVV.

This chain joins TRBV30 and TRBJ2-7; the match to TRBD2 covers 9 bases. The V segment lost 2 bases and the J segment 7 bases; nucleotides outside the gene matches: 6. The CDR3 consists of 13 residues. Per germline, CDR1 GTSNPN and CDR2 SVGIG (reference sequence). This CDR3 is CAWSSDLAGEQYF. The CDR3 region has the DNA TGTGCCTGGAGTTCGGACCTAGCGGGAGAGCAGTACTTC. Combining the CDR3 with reference TRBV30 and TRBJ2-7 gives the whole variable domain SQTIHQWPATLVQPVGSPLSLECTVEGTSNPNLYWYRQAAGRGLQLLFYSVGIGQISSEVPQNLSASRPQDRQFILSSKKLLLSDSGFYLCAWSSDLAGEQYFGPGTRLTVT.

The CDR3 region is CAISESGTLFQPQHF. Written as DNA, the CDR3 is TGTGCCATCAGTGAGTCGGGGACACTCTTTCAGCCCCAGCATTTT. This chain connects TRBV10-3 to TRBJ1-5, with a weak D call TRBD1 (6 bases). This CDR3 region has 15 residues. The V gene lost 0 bases and the J gene lost 6 bases, with 12 bases spanning the gap. CDR1 is ENHRY, CDR2 SYGVKD, per germline.

The chain is built from TRBV7-9 and TRBJ2-3; 11 bases agree with TRBD2. Trimming took 8 bases from V and 1 from J; bases not matched to a gene: 2. Germline V gene lookup returns CDR1 SEHNR and CDR2 FQNEAQ (reference sequence). CDR3 length equals 14 residues. The CDR3 bases are TGTGCCAGCGCGACTAGCGGGGGCACAGATACGCAGTATTTT. This codes for CASATSGGTDTQYF. Full variable domain (outside the CDR3, taken from reference TRBV7-9 and TRBJ2-3): DTGVSQNPRHKITKRGQNVTFRCDPISEHNRLYWYRQTLGQGPEFLTYFQNEAQLEKSRLLSDRFSAERPKGSFSTLEIQRTEQGDSAMYLCASATSGGTDTQYFGPGTRLTVL.

The chain recombines TRBV6-1 with TRBJ2-5; perhaps TRBD1 as D (5 bases). The CDR3 covers 15 residues. Germline loops: CDR1 MNHNS, CDR2 SASEGT. Trimming left V 4 bases short and J 5 bases short, with 17 bases between. The chain's CDR3 is CASSGQSLSRETQYF. CDR3 coding DNA: TGTGCCAGCAGTGGACAGAGTTTGAGTAGGGAGACCCAGTACTTC.

This chain joins TRBV28 and TRBJ2-5; the match to TRBD2 covers 12 bases. The last part of the DNA fits TRBJ2-7 better; the J call may be wrong. Germline V gene sequence: CDR1 MDHEN, CDR2 SYDVKM. CDR3 length: 14 amino acids. CDR3 in DNA: TGTGCCAGCAGCCGGACTAGCGGGGCCTACGAGCAGTACTTC. Amino acid sequence: CASSRTSGAYEQYF.

This chain uses TRBV5-6 with TRBJ2-3, with TRBD2 as a possible D gene (6 bases). This CDR3 spans 16 amino acids. The V gene lost 4 bases and the J gene lost 4 bases, with 19 bases spanning the gap. Germline V lookup: CDR1 SGHDT, CDR2 YYEEEE. The CDR3: CASSLGLLGRADTQYF. DNA for the CDR3: TGTGCCAGCAGCCTAGGACTGCTCGGGAGAGCAGATACGCAGTATTTT. The full variable domain, with the rest looked up from reference TRBV5-6 and TRBJ2-3, is DAGVTQSPTHLIKTRGQQVTLRCSPKSGHDTVSWYQQALGQGPQFIFQYYEEEERQRGNFPDRFSGHQFPNYSSELNVNALLLGDSALYLCASSLGLLGRADTQYFGPGTRLTVL.

This rearrangement joins TRBV9 to TRBJ1-1; 7 nucleotides agree with TRBD1. The J segment lost 3 bases and the V segment lost 0 bases, leaving 8 bases of the junction unmatched. The CDR3 consists of 16 residues. CDR1 and CDR2 from the germline V gene are SGDLS and YYNGEE. CDR3 residues: CASSVGQGSFYTEAFF. CDR3 bases: TGTGCCAGCAGCGTAGGACAGGGTAGTTTTTACACTGAAGCTTTCTTT.

This clone appeared a single time. The chain couples TRBV2 to TRBJ2-5; TRBD2 aligns across 14 bases. The J call is uncertain, as TRBJ2-7 better fits the DNA end. The germline gives CDR1 SNHLY, CDR2 FYNNEI. This CDR3 contains 15 residues. The CDR3 sequence is CASRTSGGAVYEQYF. In nucleotides, the CDR3 is TGTGCCAGCAGGACTAGCGGGGGGGCCGTGTACGAGCAGTACTTC.

The rearrangement uses TRBV6-5 and TRBJ2-7; tentative D call: TRBD1 (5 bases). This CDR3 region has 15 residues. V was pared by 7 bases and J by 0 bases, with 16 bases between. The germline V gene encodes CDR1 MNHEY and CDR2 SVGAGI. The CDR3: CASNPDTSSSYEQYF. As DNA, the CDR3 is TGTGCCAGCAACCCGGACACCTCGAGCTCCTACGAGCAGTACTTC.

The rearrangement uses TRBV4-2 and TRBJ1-1; D is undetermined. Trimming shortened V by 4 bases and J by 1 base, and 10 bases separated the two germline ends. There are 14 residues in the CDR3. Germline values: CDR1 LGHNA, CDR2 YNFKEQ. The CDR3 sequence is CASSLGLPNTEAFF. CDR3 DNA sequence: TGTGCCAGCAGCCTAGGACTTCCGAACACTGAAGCTTTCTTT.

This clone was found a few times. The germline gene is not matched at one end of the junction; a read error may be the cause. CDR3 sequence: CSSSLVGRTFLSGANVLTF. CDR3 nucleotide sequence: TGTTCCAGCAGCTTAGTTGGCAGAACCTTCCTCTCTGGGGCCAACGTCCTGACTTTC. The rearrangement joins TRBV7-9 to TRBJ2-6, with no clear D. CDR1 and CDR2 from the germline V gene are SEHNR and FQNEAQ (reference sequence). The CDR3 length is 19 residues. The full variable domain, with the rest looked up from reference TRBV7-9 and TRBJ2-6, is DTGVSQNPRHKITKRGQNVTFRCDPISEHNRLYWYRQTLGQGPEFLTYFQNEAQLEKSRLLSDRFSAERPKGSFSTLEIQRTEQGDSAMYLCSSSLVGRTFLSGANVLTFGAGSRLTVL.